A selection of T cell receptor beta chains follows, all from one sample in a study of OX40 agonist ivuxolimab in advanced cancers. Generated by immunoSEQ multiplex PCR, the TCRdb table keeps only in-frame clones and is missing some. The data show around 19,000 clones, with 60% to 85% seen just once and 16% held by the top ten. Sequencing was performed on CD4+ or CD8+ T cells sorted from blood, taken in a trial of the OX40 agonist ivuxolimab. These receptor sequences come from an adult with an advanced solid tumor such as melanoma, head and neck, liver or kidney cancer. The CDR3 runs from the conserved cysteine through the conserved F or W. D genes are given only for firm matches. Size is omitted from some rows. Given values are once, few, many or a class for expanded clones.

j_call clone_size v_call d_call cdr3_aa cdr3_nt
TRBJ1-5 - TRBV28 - CASSLGWNQPQHF TGTGCCAGCAGTTTGGGATGGAATCAGCCCCAGCATTTT
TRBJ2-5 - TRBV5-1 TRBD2 CASSWTSGEETQYF TGCGCCAGCAGCTGGACTAGCGGGGAGGAGACCCAGTACTTC
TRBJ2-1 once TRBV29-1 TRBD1 CSAQTGGSSNEQFF TGCAGCGCCCAAACAGGGGGCTCTTCCAATGAGCAGTTCTTC
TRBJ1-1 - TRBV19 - CASSRAANTEAFF TGTGCCAGTAGTAGAGCGGCGAACACTGAAGCTTTCTTT
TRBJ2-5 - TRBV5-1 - CASRYQGEETQYF TGCGCCAGCAGGTATCAGGGTGAAGAGACCCAGTACTTC
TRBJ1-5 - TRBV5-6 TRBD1 CASSRTGDQPQHF TGTGCCAGCAGCCGGACAGGGGATCAGCCCCAGCATTTT
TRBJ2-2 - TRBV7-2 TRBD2 CASSSSGLANTGELFF TGTGCCAGCAGCTCCTCGGGACTAGCCAACACCGGGGAGCTGTTTTTT
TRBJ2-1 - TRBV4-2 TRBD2 CASSQGDGRADEQFF TGTGCCAGCAGCCAAGGCGACGGGAGGGCCGATGAGCAGTTCTTC
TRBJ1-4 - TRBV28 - CASTPSGWKLFF TGTGCCAGCACCCCGTCCGGGTGGAAACTGTTTTTT
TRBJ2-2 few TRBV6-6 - CASSTPGQGVIGELFF TGTGCCAGCAGTACCCCGGGGCAGGGTGTAATCGGGGAGCTGTTTTTT
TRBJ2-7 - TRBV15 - CATSVAPGLPPYEQYF TGTGCCACCAGCGTAGCACCGGGACTCCCCCCCTACGAGCAGTACTTC
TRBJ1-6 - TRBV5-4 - CASTLWEGLPNSPLHF TGTGCCAGCACCCTTTGGGAGGGACTGCCTAATTCACCCCTCCACTTT
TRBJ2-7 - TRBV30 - CAWSVNSEQYF TGTGCCTGGAGTGTAAATAGCGAGCAGTACTTC
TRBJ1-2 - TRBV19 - CASSQRINYGYTF TGTGCCAGTTCACAACGAATCAACTATGGCTACACCTTC
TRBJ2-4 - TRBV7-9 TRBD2 CASSLTSGRGNIQYF TGTGCCAGCAGCTTAACTAGCGGGAGGGGGAACATTCAGTACTTC
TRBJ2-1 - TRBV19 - CASNEAVRGEQFF TGTGCCAGTAATGAGGCGGTACGGGGTGAGCAGTTCTTC
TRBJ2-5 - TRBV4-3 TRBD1 CASSPGQGVSETQYF TGCGCCAGCAGCCCGGGACAGGGGGTTAGCGAGACCCAGTACTTC
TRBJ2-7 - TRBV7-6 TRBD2 CASSSFIMGGDEQYF TGTGCCAGCAGCTCCTTTATCATGGGAGGGGACGAGCAGTACTTC
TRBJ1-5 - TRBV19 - CASRGTRSNQPQHF TGTGCCAGTAGGGGGACACGGTCAAATCAGCCCCAGCATTTT
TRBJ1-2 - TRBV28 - CASSLPNGYTF TGTGCCAGCTCACTCCCCAATGGCTACACCTTC
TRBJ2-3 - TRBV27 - CASSLRSTRLGGTDTQYF TGTGCCAGCAGTTTAAGAAGTACGCGCCTGGGGGGCACAGATACGCAGTATTTT
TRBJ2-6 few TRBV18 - CASSPVGFGANVLTF TGTGCCAGCTCACCAGTTGGCTTTGGGGCCAACGTCCTGACTTTC
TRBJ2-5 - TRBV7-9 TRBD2 CASSFKLAGTFQETQYF TGTGCCAGCAGCTTTAAACTAGCGGGAACCTTCCAAGAGACCCAGTACTTC